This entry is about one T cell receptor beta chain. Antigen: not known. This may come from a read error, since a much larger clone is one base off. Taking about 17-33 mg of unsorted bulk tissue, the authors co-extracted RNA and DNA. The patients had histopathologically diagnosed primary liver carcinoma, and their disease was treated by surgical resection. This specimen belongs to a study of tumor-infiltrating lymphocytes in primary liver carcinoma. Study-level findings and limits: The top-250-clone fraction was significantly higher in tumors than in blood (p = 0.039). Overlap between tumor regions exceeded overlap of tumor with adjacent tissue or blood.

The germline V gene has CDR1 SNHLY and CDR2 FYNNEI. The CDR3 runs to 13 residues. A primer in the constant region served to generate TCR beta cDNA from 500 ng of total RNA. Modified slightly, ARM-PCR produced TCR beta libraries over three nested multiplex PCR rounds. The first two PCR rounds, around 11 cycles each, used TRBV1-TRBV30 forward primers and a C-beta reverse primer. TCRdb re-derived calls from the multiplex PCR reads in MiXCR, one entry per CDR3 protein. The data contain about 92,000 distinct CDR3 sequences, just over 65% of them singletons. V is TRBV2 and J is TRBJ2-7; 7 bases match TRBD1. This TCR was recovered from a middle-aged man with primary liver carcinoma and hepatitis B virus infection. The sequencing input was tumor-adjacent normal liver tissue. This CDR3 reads CASAGTVHYEHYF. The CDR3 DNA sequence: TGTGCGAGCGCCGGGACAGTTCACTACGAGCACTACTTC.